A selection of T cell receptor beta chains follows, all from one sample in a study of long-term antiretroviral therapy in people with HIV. Sequencing used immunoSEQ multiplex PCR; TCRdb keeps in-frame clones, though not all of them. The sample consists of 20,000 to 25,000 clones, around four fifths of them appearing once. Here the sequenced sample was unsorted PBMCs, taken 1.9 years after starting antiretroviral therapy. The receptors come from a woman in her fifties or sixties with HIV. The CDR3 runs from the conserved cysteine through the conserved F or W. Each record gives: V gene, J gene, D gene, clone size, CDR3 length, CDR3 DNA, CDR3 protein. A D gene is named only where the DNA matches it firmly. Rows may omit the clone size; those that give it use once, few, many or a size class.

TRBV7-6	TRBJ1-2	.	.	15	TGTGCCAGCAGCTTAGTCGGGCTCGACCCCGGGGGCTACACCTTC	CASSLVGLDPGGYTF
TRBV27	TRBJ2-2	TRBD2	.	19	TGTGCCAGCAGTTTACAGGCTAGCGGGGGTACCGTACACACCGGGGAGCTGTTTTTT	CASSLQASGGTVHTGELFF
TRBV28	TRBJ2-3	.	.	17	TGTGCCAGCAGTTTGGCTATTTCAGGGCCTAGCACAGATACGCAGTATTTT	CASSLAISGPSTDTQYF
TRBV7-9	TRBJ1-6	.	.	14	TGTGCCAGCAGCCCCTATCAGAGGGGTTCACCCCTCCACTTT	CASSPYQRGSPLHF
TRBV30	TRBJ1-1	TRBD1	.	16	TGTGCCTGGAGTGGGGAAGTCCCAGGGGACAGCGGTGAAGCTTTCTTT	CAWSGEVPGDSGEAFF
TRBV6-6	TRBJ2-3	TRBD1	.	15	TGTGCCAGCAGTACGGGACAGGTTAGCACAGATACGCAGTATTTT	CASSTGQVSTDTQYF
TRBV6-5	TRBJ2-1	TRBD2	.	13	TGTGCCACCGCGAAACTAGGGGAGGGTGAGCAGTTCTTC	CATAKLGEGEQFF
TRBV28	TRBJ1-5	TRBD1	.	16	TGTGCCAGCAGGCCAACCCTGACAGGGGGGAATCAGCCCCAGCATTTT	CASRPTLTGGNQPQHF
TRBV25-1	TRBJ1-2	.	.	14	TGTGCCAGCAGTGAATATCTGGTGGGCTATGGCTACACCTTC	CASSEYLVGYGYTF
TRBV2	TRBJ2-2	TRBD2	.	14	TGTGCCAGCAGTGACACTAGCGGCACCGGGGAGCTGTTTTTT	CASSDTSGTGELFF
TRBV6-5	TRBJ1-2	.	.	14	TGTGCCAGCAGTTACTCGATGGGGCCCTATGGCTACACCTTC	CASSYSMGPYGYTF
TRBV19	TRBJ1-5	.	.	15	TGTGCCACTGAACGTCCCGGGACGAACTATCAGCCCCAGCATTTT	CATERPGTNYQPQHF
TRBV28	TRBJ1-5	.	.	13	TGTGCCAGCAGTTTATCACGGACGCAGCCCCAGCATTTT	CASSLSRTQPQHF
TRBV7-2	TRBJ1-1	TRBD1	.	17	TGTGCCAGCAGCACCACCTTCAGGGGGCGAGTGGTCACTGAAGCTTTCTTT	CASSTTFRGRVVTEAFF
TRBV29-1	TRBJ1-5	.	.	13	TGCAGCGTTGAATTTAATAGCAATCAGCCCCAGCATTTT	CSVEFNSNQPQHF
TRBV21-1	TRBJ1-4	.	.	16	TGTGCCAGCAGCAAAGAGTGGCCGGGAGAGAGTGAAAAACTGTTTTTT	CASSKEWPGESEKLFF
TRBV6-5	TRBJ1-3	.	.	15	TGTGCCAGCAGTTACAACGAAGGGGCCGGAAACACCATATATTTT	CASSYNEGAGNTIYF
TRBV29-1	TRBJ2-1	TRBD2	once	14	TGCAGCGTTGTGGGGGGGGGATCCTACAATGAGCAGTTCTTC	CSVVGGGSYNEQFF
TRBV30	TRBJ2-1	TRBD2	.	14	TGTGCCTGGAGCCCTAGCGGGGCCTACAATGAGCAGTTCTTC	CAWSPSGAYNEQFF
TRBV9	TRBJ2-7	.	once	14	TGTGCCAGCAGCCCCAGCTATGGGGACTACGAGCAGTACTTC	CASSPSYGDYEQYF
TRBV7-2	TRBJ2-3	.	.	13	TGTGCCAGCAGCTTAGCTGTAACAGATACGCAGTATTTT	CASSLAVTDTQYF
TRBV2	TRBJ2-7	.	.	13	TGTGCCAGCAGTCGTACAGGGCCCTACGAGCAGTACTTC	CASSRTGPYEQYF
TRBV7-2	TRBJ1-5	TRBD1	.	15	TGTGCCAGCAGCTTACGGACAGGGGCCAATCAGCCCCAGCATTTT	CASSLRTGANQPQHF
TRBV6-4	TRBJ2-2	.	.	16	TGTGCCAGCAGTGACTCAAGCGGTCGTGGGGCCGGGGAGCTGTTTTTT	CASSDSSGRGAGELFF
TRBV9	TRBJ2-3	.	.	14	TGTGCCAGCAGCGTAGGGCCAGGGGCGGATACGCAGTATTTT	CASSVGPGADTQYF
TRBV7-3	TRBJ2-1	.	.	15	TGTGCCAGCAGCCCACAGGGATTACATATCAATGAGCAGTTCTTC	CASSPQGLHINEQFF
TRBV29-1	TRBJ2-7	TRBD2	.	13	TGCAGCGTTGAAACAGCGGGGGGCTACGAGCAGTACTTC	CSVETAGGYEQYF
TRBV5-5	TRBJ1-1	TRBD1	.	15	TGTGCCAGCAGAACTAAGACAGGGGAGGACACTGAAGCTTTCTTT	CASRTKTGEDTEAFF
TRBV5-1	TRBJ1-4	.	.	14	TGCGCCAGCAGCGAGGGAGACACTAATGAAAAACTGTTTTTT	CASSEGDTNEKLFF
TRBV15	TRBJ1-1	.	.	13	TGTGCCACCACCCTGACAAGGAACACTGAAGCTTTCTTT	CATTLTRNTEAFF
TRBV7-9	TRBJ1-6	.	.	14	TGTGCCAGCAGCTTAGGAGGGCTCAATTCACCCCTCCACTTT	CASSLGGLNSPLHF
TRBV7-9	TRBJ1-2	.	few	13	TGTGCCATGGGGGGCGGGGCAAACTATGGCTACACCTTC	CAMGGGANYGYTF
TRBV19	TRBJ1-2	.	.	13	TGTGCCAGTAGGGGACATGCTAACTATGGCTACACCTTC	CASRGHANYGYTF
TRBV7-2	TRBJ1-5	.	.	14	TGTGCCAGCAGCTTAGATTCGGGATATCAGCCCCAGCATTTT	CASSLDSGYQPQHF
TRBV28	TRBJ1-6	TRBD1	few	16	TGTGCCAGCAGTATCCCGGGACAGGGGTTTCTTTCACCCCTCCACTTT	CASSIPGQGFLSPLHF
TRBV6-6	TRBJ1-4	.	.	14	TGTGCCAGCAGGCATCTACCGGGACTCGTAAAACTGTTTTTT	CASRHLPGLVKLFF
TRBV4-3	TRBJ1-3	.	.	16	TGCGCCAGCAGCCAAGATAGTGCCAGCTCTGGAAACACCATATATTTT	CASSQDSASSGNTIYF
TRBV4-1	TRBJ2-3	TRBD2	once	17	TGCGCCAGCAGCCAACCCAGACTAGCGGGGGGTCGAGATACGCAGTATTTT	CASSQPRLAGGRDTQYF
TRBV5-1	TRBJ2-1	.	.	15	TGCGCCAGCAGCTTGGGTGGCGACTCCTACAATGAGCAGTTCTTC	CASSLGGDSYNEQFF
TRBV6-1	TRBJ1-5	.	.	15	TGTGCCAGCAGTGCCCGGGGGGATGGCAATCAGCCCCAGCATTTT	CASSARGDGNQPQHF
TRBV5-1	TRBJ1-2	.	few	18	TGCGCCAGCAGCTTTCGCGCAGTACCGATCGACCAAAACTATGGCTACACCTTC	CASSFRAVPIDQNYGYTF
TRBV28	TRBJ1-5	TRBD1	.	14	TGTGCCAGCAGTTTCTTCAGGGGGCATCAGCCCCAGCATTTT	CASSFFRGHQPQHF
TRBV18	TRBJ2-1	.	.	18	TGTGCCAGCTCACCACCGCAGGGACGCCGGACTTTGAACAATGAGCAGTTCTTC	CASSPPQGRRTLNNEQFF
TRBV5-1	TRBJ2-3	TRBD1	.	12	TGCGCCAGCACCGGGACAGGGAACACGCAGTATTTT	CASTGTGNTQYF
TRBV6-1	TRBJ1-3	.	.	12	TGTGCCAGCAGTGAAACCGGAAACACCATATATTTT	CASSETGNTIYF
TRBV5-6	TRBJ2-5	.	.	13	TGTGCCAGCAGCTTTTGGTCGAGGGAGACCCAGTACTTC	CASSFWSRETQYF
TRBV9	TRBJ2-3	.	.	16	TGTGCCAGCAGCGTAGGAGGTAACAGGGCTACAGATACGCAGTATTTT	CASSVGGNRATDTQYF